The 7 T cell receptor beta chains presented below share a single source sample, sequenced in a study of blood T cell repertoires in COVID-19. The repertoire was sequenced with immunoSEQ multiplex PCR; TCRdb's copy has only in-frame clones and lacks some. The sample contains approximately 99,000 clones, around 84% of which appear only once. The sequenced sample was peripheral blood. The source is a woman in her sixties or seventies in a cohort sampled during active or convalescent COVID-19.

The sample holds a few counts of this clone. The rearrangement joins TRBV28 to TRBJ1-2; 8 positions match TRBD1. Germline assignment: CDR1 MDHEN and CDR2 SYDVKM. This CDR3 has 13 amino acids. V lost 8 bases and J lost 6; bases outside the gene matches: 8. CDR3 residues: CASDATGEDGYTF. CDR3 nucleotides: TGTGCCAGCGACGCGACAGGGGAAGATGGCTACACCTTC.

Here the CDR3 DNA reads TGTGCCAGCAGCGAACAACTAGCGGGAGTCGTATCCTACAATGAGCAGTTCTTC. Its protein product is CASSEQLAGVVSYNEQFF. The J gene is TRBJ2-1, the V gene TRBV9, with TRBD2 matching over 11 bases. V was clipped by 3 bases and J by 1 base; unmatched bases: 9. This CDR3 spans 18 amino acids. Germline CDR1 SGDLS, CDR2 YYNGEE.

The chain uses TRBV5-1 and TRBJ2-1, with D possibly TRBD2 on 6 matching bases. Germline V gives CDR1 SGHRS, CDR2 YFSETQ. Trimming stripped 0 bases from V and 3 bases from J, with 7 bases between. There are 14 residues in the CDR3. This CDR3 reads CASSLGGGYNEQFF. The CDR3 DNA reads TGCGCCAGCAGCTTGGGGGGAGGCTACAATGAGCAGTTCTTC.

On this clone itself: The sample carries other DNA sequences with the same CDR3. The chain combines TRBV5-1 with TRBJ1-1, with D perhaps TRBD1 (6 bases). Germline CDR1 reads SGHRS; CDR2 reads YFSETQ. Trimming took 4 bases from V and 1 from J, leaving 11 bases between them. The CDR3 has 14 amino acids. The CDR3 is CASSRTGQNTEAFF. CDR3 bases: TGCGCCAGCAGCCGGACGGGACAGAACACTGAAGCTTTCTTT.

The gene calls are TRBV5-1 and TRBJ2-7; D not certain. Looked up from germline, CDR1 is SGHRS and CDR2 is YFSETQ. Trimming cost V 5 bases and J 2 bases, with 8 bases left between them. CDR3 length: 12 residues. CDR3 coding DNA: TGCGCCAGCAGGGCTGCCGCCTACGAGCAGTACTTC. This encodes CASRAAAYEQYF. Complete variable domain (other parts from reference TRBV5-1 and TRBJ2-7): KAGVTQTPRYLIKTRGQQVTLSCSPISGHRSVSWYQQTPGQGLQFLFEYFSETQRNKGNFPGRFSGRQFSNSRSEMNVSTLELGDSALYLCASRAAAYEQYFGPGTRLTVT.

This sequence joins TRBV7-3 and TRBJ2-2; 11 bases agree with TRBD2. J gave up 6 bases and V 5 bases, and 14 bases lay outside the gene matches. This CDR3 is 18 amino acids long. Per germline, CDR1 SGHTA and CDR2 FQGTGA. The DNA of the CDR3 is TGTGCCAGCAGCCCAACCGGGGTAGCGGGGGGGTACGCCGGGGAGCTGTTTTTT. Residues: CASSPTGVAGGYAGELFF.

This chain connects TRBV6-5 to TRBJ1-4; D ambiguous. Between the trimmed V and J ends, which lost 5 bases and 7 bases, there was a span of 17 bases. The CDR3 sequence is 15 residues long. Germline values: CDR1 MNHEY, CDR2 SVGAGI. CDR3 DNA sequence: TGTGCCAGCAGTACCAGGCTTGTTGTCGGTGAAAAACTGTTTTTT. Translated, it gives CASSTRLVVGEKLFF.